Reported below is one T cell receptor beta chain. Its antigen is as yet unknown. CDR3 length: 15 amino acids. Germline V gene sequence: CDR1 SSHAT, CDR2 FNYEAQ (reference sequence). V lost 1 base and J lost 7; bases outside the gene matches: 7. This entry is derived from a study of PD-L1 blockade in urothelial cancer. Background on the study: Male sex and bladder-origin urothelial cancer were recorded for twenty-five of 29 patients. Investigators checked blood 3 weeks (second dose) and 6 weeks after treatment start. Specimens of blood held a median count of roughly 140,000 T cells.

Study conclusions and caveats: A below-median TCR clonality in blood before treatment predicted better survival.

Profiled with immunoSEQ multiplex PCR; TCRdb holds only in-frame clones, not every one. The repertoire holds 20,000 to 25,000 clones, approximately 90% seen once, with around 3.3% in the top ten. The chain links TRBV7-7 to TRBJ2-1, with 7 bases that match TRBD2. Sample: PBMCs, taken around atezolizumab (anti-PD-L1) treatment. The origin of this receptor is a man aged 50-60 years with urothelial cancer. In DNA form, the CDR3 reads TGTGCCAGCAGCTTAGATTGGGGGGGTGGTAATGAGCAGTTCTTC. It specifies CASSLDWGGGNEQFF.